The text below deals with one T cell receptor (beta chain). Its antigen is currently unknown. This sample was included in a study of radiotherapy plus CTLA-4 blockade in lung cancer. Study-wide context: Objective responses were seen in about a sixth of patients, disease control in 31%. General study findings and limits: The best predictor of response was reported to be early blood T cell clone dynamics, with interferon-beta. TCR clones of tumor origin grew in blood after radiotherapy plus ipilimumab.

Patients had chemo-refractory metastatic non-small-cell lung cancer and received focal radiation plus CTLA-4 blockade that used ipilimumab. V trimming: 5 bases; J trimming: 11 bases; junction bases outside the gene matches: 9. CDR1 SGHDN and CDR2 FVKESK come from the germline V gene. This CDR3 has 14 amino acids. TCRdb's copy holds only in-frame clones and misses some; the assay was immunoSEQ multiplex PCR. The sample shows around 80,000 clones, just under 75% of them seen only once. The sequence was collected from a human donor with non-small cell lung cancer whose response to radiotherapy plus ipilimumab could not be evaluated. The chain employs TRBV14 and TRBJ2-7; 13 nucleotides agree with TRBD2. The sequenced sample was peripheral blood, obtained from a patient treated with radiotherapy plus ipilimumab. The CDR3 nucleotides are TGTGCCAGCAGCTCGGGACTAGCGGGACTCCCAAAGTACTTC. Protein: CASSSGLAGLPKYF.